This T cell receptor beta chain was documented in a study of blood T cell repertoires in COVID-19. Generated by immunoSEQ multiplex PCR, the TCRdb table keeps only in-frame clones and is missing some. The repertoire includes 120,000 to 150,000 clones, about 81% of them detected once, and roughly 4% sits in the top ten. This CDR3 spans 11 amino acids. With 8 bases removed from V and 4 bases from J, the gap between germline ends came to 8 bases. The germline CDR1 and CDR2 sequences are SNHLY and FYNNEI. This clone has more than one count but fewer than ten. Sequencing was done on a sample of peripheral blood. The sequence derives from a woman over 75 with acute or convalescent COVID-19. This chain links TRBV2 with TRBJ2-5; D call uncertain. CDR3 sequence (DNA): TGTGCCAGCGAGCTGAGAGAGACCCAGTACTTC. Translated, it gives CASELRETQYF.